This T cell receptor (beta chain) came from a study of CD8+ T cells in alopecia areata. Regarding the study as a whole: With tofacitinib ongoing, many expanded lesional clones persisted in both scalp and blood.

The sample's treatment: oral pan-JAK inhibitor, 5-10 mg twice daily. Notes on this clone: Its antigen is not identified.

V was trimmed by 4 bases and J by 4 bases, leaving 15 bases between them. There are 15 residues in the CDR3. The germline V gene has CDR1 SGDLS and CDR2 YYNGEE. RNA was extracted and reverse transcribed into cDNA as the sequencing template. Using immunoSEQ multiplex PCR, the repertoire was profiled, and TCRdb retains in-frame clones only, with some absent. Among around 170,000 clones listed, about 47% were seen once. The sample consisted of CD8+ T cells sorted from blood, taken at roughly week 53, from a patient treated with tofacitinib. The TCR was taken from a human donor with alopecia areata. The chain couples TRBV9 to TRBJ1-5, with a weak D call TRBD1 (5 bases). The CDR3 bases are TGTGCCAGCAGCCCACATGGGGCGGAAAATCAGCCCCAGCATTTT. Protein: CASSPHGAENQPQHF. The variable domain in full, completed from reference TRBV9 and TRBJ1-5, reads DSGVTQTPKHLITATGQRVTLRCSPRSGDLSVYWYQQSLDQGLQFLIQYYNGEERAKGNILERFSAQQFPDLHSELNLSSLELGDSALYFCASSPHGAENQPQHFGDGTRLSIL.